Given below is one TCR beta chain in context. The germline V gene has CDR1 MDHEN and CDR2 SYDVKM. CDR3 length: 12 amino acids. V dropped 10 bases and J dropped 5 bases, with 14 bases sitting between them. Use of 60 Vbeta and 13 Jbeta primers characterized the PCR. The method was immunoSEQ multiplex PCR; TCRdb's version includes in-frame clones alone and lacks a portion of them. This sample has 150,000 to 200,000 clones, with roughly 87% found just once. These data belong to a study of cytomegalovirus exposure and HLA in healthy donors. At the level of the study: Around 87 million unique TCRs, all from HLA-typed donors, were included in an early release of the data.

This chain links TRBV28 with TRBJ1-2; D might be TRBD1 (5 bases). Specimen: PBMCs. The sequence came from a man aged 40-49 years in good health and CMV-seronegative. CDR3 sequence (DNA): TGTGCCACGCAAGGGGTCCCTTATGGCTACACCTTC. Its translation is CATQGVPYGYTF.